These T cell receptor beta chains were read from a single sample in a study of T cells after yellow fever vaccination. TCRdb reprocessed the 5' RACE reads with MiXCR, giving one entry per CDR3 protein. The table includes about 170,000 distinct CDR3 sequences, approximately 6.2% detected once. The sample here was CD4+ T cells sorted from PBMCs, taken on the day of the first yellow fever vaccination. These TCRs come from a man aged 18 to 35 who received the YFV17D yellow fever vaccine. CDR3s include the opening cysteine and the closing phenylalanine or tryptophan. The D gene is left open where the match is weak. Only part of the rows carry a size: once, few, many, or a class if the clone is expanded.

j_gene	abundance	v_gene	d_gene	CDR3nt	CDR3aa
TRBJ1-4	NA	TRBV5-4	TRBD1	TGTGCCAGCAGCACCCAGGGGGCGGAAAAACTGTTTTTT	CASSTQGAEKLFF
TRBJ2-1	NA	TRBV20-1	TRBD2	TGCAGTGCTAGAGCAGGACTAGCGGCTACCTACAATGAGCAGTTCTTC	CSARAGLAATYNEQFF
TRBJ2-5	many	TRBV5-1	NA	TGCGCCAGCAGCTTGGGGTCCATTGAGGAGACCCAGTACTTC	CASSLGSIEETQYF
TRBJ1-1	many	TRBV5-6	NA	TGTGCCAGCAGCTTGGTTCCCACGGGCACTGAAGCTTTCTTT	CASSLVPTGTEAFF
TRBJ2-4	NA	TRBV7-9	NA	TGTGCCAGCAGTCATCAGGTTGACATTCAGTACTTC	CASSHQVDIQYF
TRBJ2-1	few	TRBV12-3/TRBV12-4	TRBD2	TGTGCCAGCAGTTTAACTAGCGGGGGTTCCAATGAGCAGTTCTTC	CASSLTSGGSNEQFF
TRBJ2-1	NA	TRBV30	NA	TGTGCCTGGAGCCAATACAATGAGCAGTTCTTC	CAWSQYNEQFF
TRBJ2-1	many	TRBV2	NA	TGTGCCAGCAGCGTAGACAGGAATGAGCAGTTCTTC	CASSVDRNEQFF
TRBJ2-2	NA	TRBV12-3/TRBV12-4	TRBD2	TGTGCCTGCAGTTTATATGGCTGGGAGGGCACGAACACCGGGGAGCTGTTTTTT	CACSLYGWEGTNTGELFF
TRBJ2-3	many	TRBV5-1	TRBD2	TGCGCCAGTCTAGCGGACAACACAGATACGCAGTATTTT	CASLADNTDTQYF
TRBJ2-4	NA	TRBV6-1	TRBD2	TGTGCCAGCAGTCCCCGGGTAGGGAGGGGATCCCTAGCGGTTCAGTACTTC	CASSPRVGRGSLAVQYF
TRBJ2-3	NA	TRBV3-1	NA	TGTGCCAGCAGCCAGGAACTCTCCGCGGCTACGCAGTATTTT	CASSQELSAATQYF
TRBJ1-2	few	TRBV6-5	NA	TGTGTCAGCAGTTACTCTGACGGGGGTATGGGCTATGGCTACACCTTC	CVSSYSDGGMGYGYTF
TRBJ2-1	few	TRBV12-3/TRBV12-4	NA	TGTGCCAGCAGTTTAGTTGGTATCGGGTCCTACAATGAGCAGTTCTTC	CASSLVGIGSYNEQFF
TRBJ2-3	NA	TRBV11-2	TRBD2	TGTGCCAGCAGCGCCCCTTTGAGGGCTAGCGGGTCCACAGATACGCAGTATTTT	CASSAPLRASGSTDTQYF
TRBJ2-1	many	TRBV11-2	TRBD2	TGTGCCAGCAGCCAGGGAGAGCGGGGAGACAATGAGCAGTTCTTC	CASSQGERGDNEQFF
TRBJ2-3	many	TRBV7-2	TRBD2	TGTGCCAGCAGCCCGAAGACTAGCGCATGGGGCACAGATACGCAGTATTTT	CASSPKTSAWGTDTQYF
TRBJ2-1	many	TRBV20-1	NA	TGCAGTGCTAGAGATACTTCCCGCGCCTACAATGAGCAGTTCTTC	CSARDTSRAYNEQFF
TRBJ1-1	once	TRBV7-7	NA	TGTGCCAGCAGCCGAAACAGAAACACTGAAGCTTTCTTT	CASSRNRNTEAFF
TRBJ2-7	few	TRBV9	TRBD2	TGTGCCAGCAGCGTTGGGCTAGCGGGGACTTCAAACTACGAGCAGTACTTC	CASSVGLAGTSNYEQYF
TRBJ1-1	many	TRBV5-1	NA	TGCGCCAGCAGCTTGATGAGAGGAGCTGAAGCTTTCTTT	CASSLMRGAEAFF
TRBJ2-3	many	TRBV7-9	TRBD2	TGTGCCAGCAGCCGCCCGACTAGCGGGGGGTACACAGATACGCAGTATTTT	CASSRPTSGGYTDTQYF
TRBJ1-5	many	TRBV5-1	NA	TGCGCCAGCAGCTCTGGAACAGGGCAGGGTCAGCCCCAGCATTTT	CASSSGTGQGQPQHF
TRBJ2-3	many	TRBV5-1	NA	TGCGCCAGCAGCTTGGCTGTCCTAAGCACAGATACGCAGTATTTT	CASSLAVLSTDTQYF
TRBJ2-5	NA	TRBV15	NA	TGTGCCACCAGCCCCCCCGGGCTAGCTAGGGAGACCCAGTACTTC	CATSPPGLARETQYF
TRBJ2-5	many	TRBV7-2	TRBD2	TGTGCCAGCACTTTAGAGGCTAGCGGGGGGGCAAAGACCCAGTACTTC	CASTLEASGGAKTQYF
TRBJ1-1	many	TRBV14	TRBD1	TGTGCCAGCAGCCTTTTGACCGACAGGGAGAACACTGAAGCTTTCTTT	CASSLLTDRENTEAFF
TRBJ2-3	many	TRBV3-1	NA	TGTGCCAGCAGCCAAGGGAGTGGGGATACGCAGTATTTT	CASSQGSGDTQYF
TRBJ1-1	NA	TRBV7-2	TRBD1	TGTGCCATCCTGACAGGGCCCCTGAACACTGAAGCTTTCTTT	CAILTGPLNTEAFF
TRBJ2-7	many	TRBV7-9	NA	TGTGCCAGCAGCCGAATTATGAGAAGCAAGGGTTACGAGCAGTACTTC	CASSRIMRSKGYEQYF
TRBJ2-7	many	TRBV7-9	TRBD1	TGTGCCAGCAGAGGACAGGGATCGTACGAGCAGTACTTC	CASRGQGSYEQYF
TRBJ2-7	many	TRBV10-1	NA	TGCGCCAGCAGTGAGCCGGGCTACGAGCAGTACTTC	CASSEPGYEQYF
TRBJ1-4	many	TRBV18	NA	TGTGCCAGCTCACCGACAGCAACTAATGAAAAACTGTTTTTT	CASSPTATNEKLFF